This TCR beta chain was sequenced for a study of T cell changes during pregnancy in multiple sclerosis. Produced via immunoSEQ multiplex PCR; TCRdb's table is partial and in-frame only. The profile covers 35,000 or so clones, with about 92% appearing a single time and approximately 0.44% taken by the ten largest. The CDR3 is made up of 12 amino acids. Trimming cost V 2 bases and J 9 bases, with 9 bases left between them. CDR1 SGHKS and CDR2 YYEKEE come from the germline V gene (reference sequence). The V and J genes are TRBV5-5 and TRBJ1-5; D is ambiguous. This clonotype was sampled from a female donor with multiple sclerosis, enrolled in a pregnancy study. Sequencing used CD4+ T cells from peripheral blood mononuclear cells, obtained in the first trimester of pregnancy. This CDR3 is CASSFSGGPQHF. CDR3 in DNA: TGTGCCAGCAGCTTCAGTGGCGGGCCCCAGCATTTT.